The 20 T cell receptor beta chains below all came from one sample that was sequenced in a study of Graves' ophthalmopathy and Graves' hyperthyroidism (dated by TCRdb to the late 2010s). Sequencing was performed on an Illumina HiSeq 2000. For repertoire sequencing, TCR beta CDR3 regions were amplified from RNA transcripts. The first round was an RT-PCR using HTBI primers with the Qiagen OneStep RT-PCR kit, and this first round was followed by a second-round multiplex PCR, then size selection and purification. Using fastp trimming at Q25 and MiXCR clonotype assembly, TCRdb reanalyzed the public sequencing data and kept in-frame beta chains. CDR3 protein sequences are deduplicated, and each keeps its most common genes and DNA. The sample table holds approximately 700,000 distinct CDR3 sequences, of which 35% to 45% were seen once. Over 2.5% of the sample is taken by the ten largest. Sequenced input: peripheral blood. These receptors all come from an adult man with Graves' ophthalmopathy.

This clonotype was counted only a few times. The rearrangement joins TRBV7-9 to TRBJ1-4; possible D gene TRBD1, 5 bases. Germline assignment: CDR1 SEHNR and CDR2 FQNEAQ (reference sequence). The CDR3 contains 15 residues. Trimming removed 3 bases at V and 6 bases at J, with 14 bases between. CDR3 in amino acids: CASSLWLGGDEKLFF. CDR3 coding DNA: TGTGCCAGCAGCTTGTGGCTCGGGGGGGATGAAAAACTGTTTTTT.

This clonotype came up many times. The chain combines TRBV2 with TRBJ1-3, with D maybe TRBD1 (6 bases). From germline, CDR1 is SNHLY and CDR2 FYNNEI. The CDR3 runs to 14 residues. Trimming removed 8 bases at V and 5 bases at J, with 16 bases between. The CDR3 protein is CASGGGFGRNTIYF. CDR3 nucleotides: TGTGCCAGCGGAGGGGGATTCGGGAGAAACACCATATATTTT. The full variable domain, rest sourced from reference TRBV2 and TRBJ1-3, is EPEVTQTPSHQVTQMGQEVILRCVPISNHLYFYWYRQILGQKVEFLVSFYNNEISEKSEIFDDQFSVERPDGSNFTLKIRSTKLEDSAMYFCASGGGFGRNTIYFGEGSWLTVV.

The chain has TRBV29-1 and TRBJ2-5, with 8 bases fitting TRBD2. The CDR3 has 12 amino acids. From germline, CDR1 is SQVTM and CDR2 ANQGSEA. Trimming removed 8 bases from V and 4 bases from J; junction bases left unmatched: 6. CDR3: CSSLGTRETQYF. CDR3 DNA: TGCAGCAGCCTCGGGACTAGAGAGACCCAGTACTTC.

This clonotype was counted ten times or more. CDR3 nucleotide sequence: TGTGCCAGCTCGACAGGGGTCCTGACTGAAGCTTTCTTT. This codes for CASSTGVLTEAFF. This sequence joins TRBV25-1 and TRBJ1-1; 8 bases are shared with TRBD1. V lost 8 bases to trimming and J lost 5 bases; unmatched junction nucleotides: 7. The V gene's germline CDR1 is MGHDK and CDR2 SYGVNS. The CDR3 loop spans 13 amino acids.

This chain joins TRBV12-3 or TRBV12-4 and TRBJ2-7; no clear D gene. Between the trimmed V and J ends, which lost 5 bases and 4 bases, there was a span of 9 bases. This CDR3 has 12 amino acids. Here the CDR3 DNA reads TGTGCCAGCAGTGTAAACAGATACGAGCAGTACTTC. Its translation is CASSVNRYEQYF.

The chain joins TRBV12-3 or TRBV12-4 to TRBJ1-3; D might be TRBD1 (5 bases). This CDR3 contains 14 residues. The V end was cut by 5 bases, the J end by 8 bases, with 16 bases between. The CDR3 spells CASSPRQSGYTIYF. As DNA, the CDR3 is TGTGCCAGCAGTCCCCGACAGTCCGGCTACACCATATATTTT.

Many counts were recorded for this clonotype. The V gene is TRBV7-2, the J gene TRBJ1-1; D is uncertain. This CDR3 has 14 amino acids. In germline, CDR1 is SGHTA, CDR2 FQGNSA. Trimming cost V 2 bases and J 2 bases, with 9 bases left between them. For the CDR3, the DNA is TGTGCCAGCAGCTTACTTCGGACTAACACTGAAGCTTTCTTT. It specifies CASSLLRTNTEAFF. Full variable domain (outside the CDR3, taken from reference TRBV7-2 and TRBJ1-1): GAGVSQSPSNKVTEKGKDVELRCDPISGHTALYWYRQSLGQGLEFLIYFQGNSAPDKSGLPSDRFSAERTGGSVSTLTIQRTQQEDSAVYLCASSLLRTNTEAFFGQGTRLTVV.

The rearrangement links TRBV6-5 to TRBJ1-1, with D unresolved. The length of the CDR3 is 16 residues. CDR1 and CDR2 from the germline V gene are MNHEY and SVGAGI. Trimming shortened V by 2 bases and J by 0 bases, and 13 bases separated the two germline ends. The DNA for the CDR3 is TGTGCCAGCAGTTACAGTAGGACCGGAGTGAACACTGAAGCTTTCTTT. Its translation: CASSYSRTGVNTEAFF.

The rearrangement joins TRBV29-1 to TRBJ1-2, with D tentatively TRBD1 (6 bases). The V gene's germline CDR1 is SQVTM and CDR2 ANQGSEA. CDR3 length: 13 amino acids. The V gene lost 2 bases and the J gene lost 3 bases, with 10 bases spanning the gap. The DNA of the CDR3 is TGCAGCGTTGAAACAGGGATGGACTATGGCTACACCTTC. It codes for CSVETGMDYGYTF.

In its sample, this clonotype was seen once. The CDR3 sequence: CASSEGRRFNKKLFF. Written as DNA, the CDR3 is TGTGCCAGCAGTGAAGGAAGACGGTTCAATAAAAAACTGTTTTTT. The chain carries TRBV6-5 and TRBJ1-4; D is uncertain. Per germline, CDR1 MNHEY and CDR2 SVGAGI. The CDR3 runs to 15 residues. The ends were cut back, 5 bases at V and 9 bases at J, with 19 bases in the middle.

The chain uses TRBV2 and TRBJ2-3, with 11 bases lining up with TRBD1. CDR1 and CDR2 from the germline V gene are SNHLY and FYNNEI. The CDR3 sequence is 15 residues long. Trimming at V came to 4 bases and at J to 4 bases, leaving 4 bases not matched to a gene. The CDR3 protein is CASSAGGQGADTQYF. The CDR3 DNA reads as TGTGCCAGCAGTGCGGGGGGACAGGGGGCAGATACGCAGTATTTT.

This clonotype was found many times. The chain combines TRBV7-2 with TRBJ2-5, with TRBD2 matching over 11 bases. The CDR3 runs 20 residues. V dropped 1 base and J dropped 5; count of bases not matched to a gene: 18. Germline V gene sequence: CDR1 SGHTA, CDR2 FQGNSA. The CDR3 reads CASSLVRDTSGSARRETQYF. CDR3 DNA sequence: TGTGCCAGCAGCTTAGTTCGCGATACTAGCGGGAGCGCAAGGAGGGAGACCCAGTACTTC. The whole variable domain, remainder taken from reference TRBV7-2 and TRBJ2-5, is GAGVSQSPSNKVTEKGKDVELRCDPISGHTALYWYRQSLGQGLEFLIYFQGNSAPDKSGLPSDRFSAERTGGSVSTLTIQRTQQEDSAVYLCASSLVRDTSGSARRETQYFGPGTRLLVL.

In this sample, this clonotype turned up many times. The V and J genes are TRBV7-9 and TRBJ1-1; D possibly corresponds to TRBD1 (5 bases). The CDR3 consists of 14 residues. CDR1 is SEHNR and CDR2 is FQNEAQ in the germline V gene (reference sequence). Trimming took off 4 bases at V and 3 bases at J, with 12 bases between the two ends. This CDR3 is CASSSQGKDTEAFF. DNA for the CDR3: TGTGCCAGCAGCTCCCAGGGTAAGGACACTGAAGCTTTCTTT.

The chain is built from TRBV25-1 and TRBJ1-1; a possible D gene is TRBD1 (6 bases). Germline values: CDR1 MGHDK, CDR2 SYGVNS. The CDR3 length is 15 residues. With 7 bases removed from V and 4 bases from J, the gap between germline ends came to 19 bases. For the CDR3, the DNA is TGTGCCAGCACGAGAGGGGGGGCGCCCGGCACTGAAGCTTTCTTT. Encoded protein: CASTRGGAPGTEAFF.

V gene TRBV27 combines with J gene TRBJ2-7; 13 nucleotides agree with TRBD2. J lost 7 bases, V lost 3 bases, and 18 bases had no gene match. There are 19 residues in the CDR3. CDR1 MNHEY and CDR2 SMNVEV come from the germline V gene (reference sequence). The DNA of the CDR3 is TGTGCCAGCAGTTTGGGGCCCCGGCCAGGGACTAGCGGGATGGGGGAGCAGTACTTC. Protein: CASSLGPRPGTSGMGEQYF.

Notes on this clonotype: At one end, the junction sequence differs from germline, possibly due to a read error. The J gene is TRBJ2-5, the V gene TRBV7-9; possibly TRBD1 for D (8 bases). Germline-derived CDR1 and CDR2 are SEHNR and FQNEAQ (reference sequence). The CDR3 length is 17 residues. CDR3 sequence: CASSLAFGQGGEETQYF. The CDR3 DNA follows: TGTGCCAGCAGCCTAGCCTTTGGACAGGGAGGGGAGGAGACCCAGTACTTC.

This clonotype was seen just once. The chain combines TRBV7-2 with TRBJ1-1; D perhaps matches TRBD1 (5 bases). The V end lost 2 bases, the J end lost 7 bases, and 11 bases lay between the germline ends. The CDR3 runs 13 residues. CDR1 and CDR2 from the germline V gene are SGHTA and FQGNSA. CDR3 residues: CASSLRGADEAFF. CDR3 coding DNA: TGTGCCAGCAGCTTACGCGGGGCGGATGAAGCTTTCTTT.

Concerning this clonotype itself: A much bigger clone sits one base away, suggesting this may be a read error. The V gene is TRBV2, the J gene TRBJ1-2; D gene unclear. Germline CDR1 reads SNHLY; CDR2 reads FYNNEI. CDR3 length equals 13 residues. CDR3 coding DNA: TGTGCCAGCAAGGTCGCTGCTAACTATGGCCACACCTTC. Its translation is CASKVAANYGHTF.

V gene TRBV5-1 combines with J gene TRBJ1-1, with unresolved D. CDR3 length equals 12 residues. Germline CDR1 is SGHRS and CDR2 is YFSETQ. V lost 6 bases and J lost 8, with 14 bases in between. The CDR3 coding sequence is TGCGCCAGCATAGTTCCGCACAAAGAAGCTTTCTTT. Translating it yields CASIVPHKEAFF. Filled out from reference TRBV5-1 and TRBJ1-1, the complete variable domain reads KAGVTQTPRYLIKTRGQQVTLSCSPISGHRSVSWYQQTPGQGLQFLFEYFSETQRNKGNFPGRFSGRQFSNSRSEMNVSTLELGDSALYLCASIVPHKEAFFGQGTRLTVV.

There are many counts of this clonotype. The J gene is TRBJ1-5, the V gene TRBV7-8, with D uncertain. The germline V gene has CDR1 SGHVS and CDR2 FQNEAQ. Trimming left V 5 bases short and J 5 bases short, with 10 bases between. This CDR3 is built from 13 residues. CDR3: CASSELRDQPQHF. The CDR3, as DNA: TGTGCCAGCAGCGAGTTAAGAGATCAGCCCCAGCATTTT.